These 3 T cell receptor beta chains were sequenced from one sample in a study of beta chain features in type 1 diabetes. Study-level findings and limits: Significant though moderate, a shortening of TCRB CDR3s appeared in all four CD4+ subsets of Type 1 diabetes patients.

All of the isolated RNA was reverse transcribed, so expressed TCRB transcripts were sequenced. Sequencing used immunoSEQ multiplex PCR; TCRdb keeps in-frame clones, though not all of them. This table has 600,000 or so clones, around 12% appearing once. Their cognate antigens are unknown. Sequencing input: naive CD4+ T cells from blood. The receptors were gathered from a man aged 25 to 45 with type 1 diabetes.

This clone was counted only a few times. The rearrangement links TRBV30 to TRBJ1-4, with D perhaps TRBD1 (5 bases). Germline V lookup: CDR1 GTSNPN, CDR2 SVGIG (reference sequence). The CDR3 spans 16 residues. V lost 0 bases, J lost 5 bases, and 16 bases lay in between. DNA of the CDR3: TGTGCCTGGAGTGTATCCCTTGGGGCTCTAAATGAAAAACTGTTTTTT. Translated: CAWSVSLGALNEKLFF.

The chain is built from TRBV5-1 and TRBJ2-1, with 11 bases matching TRBD2. Germline V lookup: CDR1 SGHRS, CDR2 YFSETQ. There are 15 residues in the CDR3. V dropped 7 bases and J dropped 1; count of bases not matched to a gene: 4. The CDR3 nucleotides read TGCGCCAGCGCCTTAGCGGGGGGGTCCTACAATGAGCAGTTCTTC. Its translation: CASALAGGSYNEQFF.

This clone was counted a few times. The rearrangement uses TRBV5-1 and TRBJ2-2; D remains ambiguous. The length of the CDR3 is 12 residues. The germline gives CDR1 SGHRS, CDR2 YFSETQ. With 4 bases removed from V and 2 bases from J, the gap between germline ends came to 3 bases. The CDR3: CASSQNTGELFF. The DNA for the CDR3 is TGCGCCAGCAGCCAAAACACCGGGGAGCTGTTTTTT.